These 13 T cell receptor beta chains share one sample of origin, sequenced in a study of T cell responses to AZD1222 COVID-19 vaccine. The method was immunoSEQ multiplex PCR; TCRdb's version includes in-frame clones alone and lacks a portion of them. The profile shows approximately 150,000 clones, more than 85% of them singletons. The material was peripheral blood, obtained 28 days after the second AZD1222 dose. These receptors all stem from an adult who received the AZD1222 COVID-19 vaccine.

This chain links TRBV19 with TRBJ2-2; D is possibly TRBD1 (8 bases). Germline V gene sequence: CDR1 LNHDA, CDR2 SQIVND (reference sequence). Trimming shortened V by 5 bases and J by 4 bases, and 14 bases separated the two germline ends. The CDR3 extends over 15 amino acids. The CDR3 protein is CASSLQGGSTGELFF. DNA for the CDR3: TGTGCCAGTAGTCTACAGGGGGGGAGCACCGGGGAGCTGTTTTTT. Full variable domain (outside the CDR3, taken from reference TRBV19 and TRBJ2-2): DGGITQSPKYLFRKEGQNVTLSCEQNLNHDAMYWYRQDPGQGLRLIYYSQIVNDFQKGDIAEGYSVSREKKESFPLTVTSAQKNPTAFYLCASSLQGGSTGELFFGEGSRLTVL.

The rearrangement uses TRBV28 and TRBJ2-3; D is uncertain. CDR3 length: 15 residues. The germline CDR1 and CDR2 sequences are MDHEN and SYDVKM. With 5 bases removed from V and 3 bases from J, the gap between germline ends came to 15 bases. CDR3 sequence reads: CASSPPGRLTDTQYF. The CDR3 DNA is TGTGCCAGCAGTCCGCCCGGGCGGCTAACAGATACGCAGTATTTT.

V and J are TRBV3-1 (or the pseudogene TRBV3-2) and TRBJ1-4; no firm D call. Germline V gives CDR1 LGHDT, CDR2 YNNKEL (reference sequence). With 1 base removed from V and 0 bases from J, the gap between germline ends came to 9 bases. This CDR3 spans 16 amino acids. The CDR3 reads CASSQGDTATNEKLFF. Written as DNA, the CDR3 is TGTGCCAGCAGCCAAGGGGATACTGCAACTAATGAAAAACTGTTTTTT.

The table lists this clone with a count of one. The rearrangement uses TRBV7-9 and TRBJ1-6; TRBD1 aligns across 9 bases. This CDR3 contains 14 residues. Trimming took 6 bases from V and 9 from J; bases not matched to a gene: 6. CDR1 is SEHNR, CDR2 FQNEAQ, per germline (reference sequence). The CDR3, as DNA: TGTGCCAGCAGGAGGGGGACAGGGACTTCACCCCTCCACTTT. Protein sequence: CASRRGTGTSPLHF.

The rearrangement links TRBV6-2 or TRBV6-3 to TRBJ1-1; D unresolved. The V and J ends lost 2 bases and 1 base respectively, with 8 bases between them. Per the germline V gene, CDR1 is MNHEY and CDR2 is SVGEGT. CDR3 length: 14 residues. CDR3 residues: CASSYRLKNTEAFF. CDR3 nucleotides: TGTGCCAGCAGTTACCGCCTCAAGAACACTGAAGCTTTCTTT.

This chain connects TRBV21-1 to TRBJ2-7; the table's D call of TRBD2 was not tested on the DNA. TRBV21-1 has pseudogene status. The length of the CDR3 is 16 residues. CDR3 loop: CASSKPWGGNDYEQYF. Here the CDR3 DNA reads TGTGCCAGCAGCAAACCTTGGGGGGGCAATGACTACGAGCAGTACTTC.

This clone was observed a few times. The chain joins TRBV12-3 or TRBV12-4 to TRBJ1-5; 7 bases fit TRBD1. V lost 4 bases and J lost 7; bases outside the gene matches: 4. This CDR3 has 13 amino acids. CDR3 bases: TGTGCCAGCAGTTCAGGAGGGGGCCAGCCCCAGCATTTT. It is translated as CASSSGGGQPQHF.

The CDR3 DNA reads as TGTGCCAGCAGTTTATTTATAGGGAGCAATCAGCCCCAGCATTTT. The encoded protein is CASSLFIGSNQPQHF. The chain joins TRBV27 to TRBJ1-5; D unresolved. Germline V gene lookup returns CDR1 MNHEY and CDR2 SMNVEV (reference sequence). The CDR3 sequence is 15 residues long. Trimming removed 1 base from V and 1 base from J, with 8 bases in between.

This clone is medium-sized (0.01 to 0.1%) within its sample. The chain employs TRBV23-1 and TRBJ2-1; a possible D gene is TRBD2 (5 bases). TRBV23-1 is known as an ORF, though its function is uncertain. The CDR3 runs to 17 residues. With 6 bases removed from V and 7 bases from J, the gap between germline ends came to 25 bases. This CDR3 is CASSLSGNFSRDNEQFF. In DNA, the CDR3 is TGCGCCAGCAGCCTTTCGGGTAACTTCTCGAGGGATAATGAGCAGTTCTTC.

CDR3 in DNA: TGTGCCAGCAGCGTAGGACTAGCGGGCGCGAATGAGCAGTTCTTC. This sequence encodes CASSVGLAGANEQFF. The chain combines TRBV9 with TRBJ2-1; 10 nucleotides agree with TRBD2. Germline V gives CDR1 SGDLS, CDR2 YYNGEE. The CDR3 totals 15 residues. Trimming took 0 bases from V and 7 from J; bases not matched to a gene: 4.

The chain carries TRBV11-3 and TRBJ1-3, with no clear D. Per the germline V gene, CDR1 is SGHNT and CDR2 is YENEEA. V lost 7 bases, J lost 2 bases, and 15 bases lay in between. There are 15 residues in the CDR3. The CDR3 loop reads CASTPQEGTGNTIYF. CDR3 bases: TGTGCCAGCACCCCCCAGGAAGGGACTGGAAACACCATATATTTT.

This chain's CDR3 is CANSQWNTEAFF. CDR3 nucleotides: TGTGCCAACTCACAATGGAACACTGAAGCTTTCTTT. The chain employs TRBV2 and TRBJ1-1; D not resolved. The ends were cut back, 10 bases at V and 1 base at J, with 10 bases in the middle. The germline V gene has CDR1 SNHLY and CDR2 FYNNEI. This CDR3 contains 12 residues. Combining the CDR3 with reference TRBV2 and TRBJ1-1 gives the whole variable domain EPEVTQTPSHQVTQMGQEVILRCVPISNHLYFYWYRQILGQKVEFLVSFYNNEISEKSEIFDDQFSVERPDGSNFTLKIRSTKLEDSAMYFCANSQWNTEAFFGQGTRLTVV.

J is TRBJ1-2 and V is TRBV12-3 or TRBV12-4; TRBD1 is a possible D gene (5 bases). V lost 6 bases to trimming and J lost 4 bases, with 12 bases between them. This CDR3 contains 13 residues. CDR3 DNA sequence: TGTGCCAGCAGACCGACAGAGGCCTATGGCTACACCTTC. Its translation is CASRPTEAYGYTF.